These 30 T cell receptor beta chains were all obtained from the same sample, sequenced in a study of blood T cell repertoires in COVID-19. The table came from immunoSEQ multiplex PCR; TCRdb's copy has only in-frame clones and leaves some out. The profile covers around 270,000 clones, with about 87% appearing a single time and 2% to 2.5% taken by the ten largest. Sequenced: peripheral blood. These receptors originate from a woman aged 50 to 60 with acute or convalescent COVID-19.

J is TRBJ1-4 and V is TRBV3-1 (or the pseudogene TRBV3-2); 7 nucleotides agree with TRBD1. The CDR3 loop spans 13 amino acids. Germline values: CDR1 LGHDT, CDR2 YNNKEL (reference sequence). The junction had 8 bases not matched to a gene; V was cut back by 1 base and J by 15 bases. The CDR3 loop is CASSQVESGTVFF. CDR3 sequence (DNA): TGTGCCAGCAGCCAAGTCGAATCGGGGACAGTGTTTTTT.

This sequence joins TRBV5-4 and TRBJ2-7, with 10 bases aligning to TRBD2. V lost 4 bases, J lost 2 bases, and 6 bases stayed unmatched. Looked up from germline, CDR1 is SGHNT and CDR2 is YYREEE (reference sequence). The CDR3 consists of 15 residues. CDR3 residues: CASSLDLAGAYEQYF. The CDR3, as DNA: TGTGCCAGCAGCCTTGATCTAGCGGGAGCCTACGAGCAGTACTTC.

The chain joins TRBV4-1 to TRBJ2-1; D not resolved. Trimming pared 5 bases from V and 0 bases from J, leaving 17 bases between. The CDR3 has 17 residues. From germline, CDR1 is MGHRA and CDR2 YSYEKL. DNA for the CDR3: TGCGCCAGCAGCGCGTATTCGGCGGTTAGCTCCTACAATGAGCAGTTCTTC. Translating gives CASSAYSAVSSYNEQFF.

The rearrangement links TRBV6-5 to TRBJ1-5; possibly TRBD1 for D (6 bases). The CDR3 contains 14 residues. Germline CDR1 reads MNHEY; CDR2 reads SVGAGI. Trimming removed 6 bases from V and 2 bases from J, with 11 bases in between. Here the CDR3 DNA reads TGTGCCAGCAGACGTGCAGGGGGCAATCAGCCCCAGCATTTT. This gives the protein CASRRAGGNQPQHF.

The chain uses TRBV6-6 and TRBJ1-2, with TRBD1 matching over 10 bases. V was clipped by 5 bases and J by 7 bases; unmatched bases: 13. The germline CDR1 and CDR2 sequences are MNHNY and SVGAGI (reference sequence). The CDR3 runs to 16 residues. Here the CDR3 reads CASSRQGARGVRGYTF. DNA of the CDR3: TGTGCCAGCAGTCGACAGGGGGCGCGGGGAGTGCGTGGCTACACCTTC.

The V gene is TRBV2, the J gene TRBJ1-4; TRBD1 is a possible D gene (6 bases). The CDR3 is made up of 20 amino acids. Trimming took off 6 bases at V and 3 bases at J, with 29 bases between the two ends. Germline-derived CDR1 and CDR2 are SNHLY and FYNNEI. The CDR3 nucleotides read TGTGCCAGCAGAAAGGCTAGACAGGAGTACGTGCAGGTGGCTAATGAAAAACTGTTTTTT. Translation gives CASRKARQEYVQVANEKLFF.

The V gene is TRBV5-8, the J gene TRBJ2-5; 7 bases line up with TRBD2. The germline V gene encodes CDR1 SGHTS and CDR2 YDEGEE. CDR3 length: 15 residues. J lost 4 bases, V lost 8 bases, and 14 bases had no gene match. The CDR3: CARWGGTGSGETQYF. Here the CDR3 DNA reads TGTGCCAGGTGGGGGGGAACTGGGTCGGGAGAGACCCAGTACTTC.

The chain joins TRBV27 to TRBJ1-3, with TRBD1 as a possible D gene (5 bases). The CDR3 contains 15 residues. V was trimmed by 5 bases and J by 0 bases, leaving 11 bases between them. Germline-derived CDR1 and CDR2 are MNHEY and SMNVEV (reference sequence). CDR3 sequence (DNA): TGTGCCAGCAGTGTTAGGGGCTCCTCTGGAAACACCATATATTTT. As protein: CASSVRGSSGNTIYF.

This sequence joins TRBV9 and TRBJ2-7; maybe TRBD2 (5 bases). The CDR3 runs 14 residues. Germline-derived CDR1 and CDR2 are SGDLS and YYNGEE. V was clipped by 0 bases and J by 0 bases, with 7 bases between them. The CDR3 nucleotides are TGTGCCAGCAGCGTAGGGGAGAGCTCCTACGAGCAGTACTTC. Protein sequence: CASSVGESSYEQYF.

The V and J genes are TRBV7-3 and TRBJ2-5; the D gene is possibly TRBD1 (5 bases). V gave up 5 bases and J gave up 3 bases, with 10 bases separating them. Per germline, CDR1 SGHTA and CDR2 FQGTGA. The CDR3 totals 13 residues. The CDR3 coding sequence is TGTGCCAGCAGCCAAACAGGAAAAGAGACCCAGTACTTC. Residues: CASSQTGKETQYF.

The chain carries TRBV27 and TRBJ2-5, with D perhaps TRBD1 (6 bases). Trimming stripped 2 bases from V and 5 bases from J, with 21 bases between. This CDR3 has 17 residues. CDR1 MNHEY and CDR2 SMNVEV come from the germline V gene (reference sequence). The CDR3 reads CASSLIISGQRGETQYF. DNA for the CDR3: TGTGCCAGCAGTTTAATCATAAGCGGACAGCGAGGGGAGACCCAGTACTTC.

The CDR3 DNA is TGTGCCAGCAGCTTGGTGACTACCCGAACCTACGAGCAGTACTTC. This encodes CASSLVTTRTYEQYF. The J gene is TRBJ2-7, the V gene TRBV5-5, with D possibly being TRBD2 (5 bases). The CDR3 has 15 residues. CDR1 is SGHKS, CDR2 YYEKEE, per germline (reference sequence). Trimming shortened V by 0 bases and J by 2 bases, and 12 bases separated the two germline ends.

V gene TRBV19 combines with J gene TRBJ1-1, with D perhaps matching TRBD1 (5 bases). The CDR3 spans 17 residues. Trimming pared 0 bases from V and 5 bases from J, leaving 19 bases between. Per the germline V gene, CDR1 is LNHDA and CDR2 is SQIVND (reference sequence). CDR3 residues: CASSIDRGFLGWTEAFF. The CDR3 nucleotides are TGTGCCAGTAGTATAGATCGGGGGTTTCTTGGCTGGACTGAAGCTTTCTTT.

This chain connects TRBV28 to TRBJ2-1; no clear D gene. The CDR3 has 12 amino acids. Trimming left V 10 bases short and J 4 bases short, with 11 bases between. Germline lookup yields CDR1 MDHEN and CDR2 SYDVKM. This CDR3 is CATGKEYNEQFF. In DNA, the CDR3 is TGTGCCACCGGTAAGGAGTACAATGAGCAGTTCTTC.

V gene TRBV28 combines with J gene TRBJ1-5; 8 positions agree with TRBD1. The germline V gene encodes CDR1 MDHEN and CDR2 SYDVKM. Unmatched junction bases numbered 12, after V lost 4 bases and J lost 4 bases. There are 17 residues in the CDR3. CDR3 coding DNA: TGTGCCAGCAGTTATCCCGGGACAGGCATTGGGAATCAGCCCCAGCATTTT. It specifies CASSYPGTGIGNQPQHF.

This chain connects TRBV28 to TRBJ2-3; 9 bases align to TRBD2. The CDR3 is made up of 16 amino acids. Looked up from germline, CDR1 is MDHEN and CDR2 is SYDVKM. V shed 6 bases, J shed 2 bases, and the junction held 9 bases outside the gene matches. Here the CDR3 DNA reads TGTGCCAGCAGCGCTTCATTAGCGGGGGCCACAGATACGCAGTATTTT. Translating gives CASSASLAGATDTQYF.

CDR3 in DNA: TGTGCCAGCGCGGATCAAGCTAACTATGGCTACACCTTC. Protein product: CASADQANYGYTF. The J gene is TRBJ1-2, the V gene TRBV6-5; D unclear. Germline CDR1 and CDR2: MNHEY and SVGAGI. Trimming pared 8 bases from V and 0 bases from J, leaving 10 bases between. CDR3 length: 13 residues.

The J gene is TRBJ2-5, the V gene TRBV9, with 8 positions matching TRBD2. Germline V gene lookup returns CDR1 SGDLS and CDR2 YYNGEE. The CDR3 is made up of 15 amino acids. V dropped 4 bases and J dropped 5; count of bases not matched to a gene: 10. CDR3 nucleotides: TGTGCCAGCAGCCGGGGCGGGGGGCGATTTGAGACCCAGTACTTC. Translating it yields CASSRGGGRFETQYF.

The chain is built from TRBV14 and TRBJ2-2; 8 bases align to TRBD1. Unmatched junction bases numbered 8, after V lost 5 bases and J lost 6 bases. The CDR3 length is 15 residues. Germline assignment: CDR1 SGHDN and CDR2 FVKESK. CDR3: CASSFGTGRAGELFF. CDR3 DNA sequence: TGTGCCAGCAGCTTTGGGACAGGCAGAGCCGGGGAGCTGTTTTTT.

V usage is TRBV19 and J usage is TRBJ1-1, with D uncertain. Trimming removed 1 base from V and 1 base from J, with 4 bases in between. Germline CDR1 reads LNHDA; CDR2 reads SQIVND (reference sequence). The CDR3 contains 13 residues. CDR3 sequence: CASSIVANTEAFF. In DNA form, the CDR3 reads TGTGCCAGTAGTATAGTAGCGAACACTGAAGCTTTCTTT. Full variable domain (missing parts from reference TRBV19 and TRBJ1-1): DGGITQSPKYLFRKEGQNVTLSCEQNLNHDAMYWYRQDPGQGLRLIYYSQIVNDFQKGDIAEGYSVSREKKESFPLTVTSAQKNPTAFYLCASSIVANTEAFFGQGTRLTVV.

V gene TRBV6-2 or TRBV6-3 combines with J gene TRBJ2-1; D possibly corresponds to TRBD1 (5 bases). The CDR3 totals 15 residues. The V gene lost 2 bases and the J gene lost 7 bases, with 15 bases spanning the gap. Germline CDR1 MNHEY, CDR2 SVGEGT. The CDR3 coding sequence is TGTGCCAGCAGTTACGTCCAGGGTTTAGGAAATGAGCAGTTCTTC. This sequence encodes CASSYVQGLGNEQFF.

V usage is TRBV7-2 and J usage is TRBJ1-1; a weak D match, TRBD1 (5 bases). V was cut by 5 bases and J by 4 bases, with 23 bases left in between. The CDR3 length is 17 residues. Germline V gene data show CDR1 as SGHTA and CDR2 as FQGNSA. The CDR3 bases are TGTGCCAGCAGCCCGAATCACCCAGGGTGGAAGATCACTGAAGCTTTCTTT. It specifies CASSPNHPGWKITEAFF.

This chain uses TRBV5-1 with TRBJ2-1; D possibly corresponds to TRBD2 (6 bases). This CDR3 region has 14 residues. The V end was cut by 3 bases, the J end by 5 bases, with 12 bases between. CDR1 and CDR2 from the germline V gene are SGHRS and YFSETQ. This CDR3 is CASSSPEGNNEQFF. For the CDR3, the DNA is TGCGCCAGCAGCTCTCCGGAGGGGAACAATGAGCAGTTCTTC.

The chain recombines TRBV9 with TRBJ1-1; 9 positions match TRBD1. CDR3 length equals 15 residues. V trimming: 3 bases; J trimming: 5 bases; junction bases outside the gene matches: 8. CDR1 and CDR2 (germline): SGDLS, YYNGEE. The CDR3 DNA is TGTGCCAGCAGCGAAGCGGGACAGGGTAGGACTGAAGCTTTCTTT. This translates into CASSEAGQGRTEAFF.

This chain links TRBV15 with TRBJ2-3; D possibly corresponds to TRBD2 (6 bases). The germline CDR1 and CDR2 sequences are LNHNV and YYDKDF (reference sequence). V lost 1 base, J lost 2 bases, and 13 bases lay in between. There are 16 residues in the CDR3. The CDR3 nucleotides are TGTGCCACCAGCAGAGGAAGGGAGGCTACCACAGATACGCAGTATTTT. The encoded protein is CATSRGREATTDTQYF.

This clone was seen only once. V usage is TRBV19 and J usage is TRBJ2-1; D unresolved. This CDR3 contains 20 residues. Germline CDR1 reads LNHDA; CDR2 reads SQIVND (reference sequence). The germline V and J ends were trimmed by 1 base and 0 bases, with 22 bases remaining between them. CDR3 protein: CASSIGGLVERRSSYNEQFF. CDR3 nucleotides: TGTGCCAGTAGTATAGGAGGTTTAGTGGAGCGAAGGAGCTCCTACAATGAGCAGTTCTTC. Combining the CDR3 with reference TRBV19 and TRBJ2-1 gives the whole variable domain DGGITQSPKYLFRKEGQNVTLSCEQNLNHDAMYWYRQDPGQGLRLIYYSQIVNDFQKGDIAEGYSVSREKKESFPLTVTSAQKNPTAFYLCASSIGGLVERRSSYNEQFFGPGTRLTVL.

This rearrangement joins TRBV5-4 to TRBJ2-1; 10 bases are shared with TRBD2. The CDR3 runs to 16 residues. V shed 3 bases and J 4 bases; nucleotides not matched to a gene: 7. Germline V gives CDR1 SGHNT, CDR2 YYREEE (reference sequence). CDR3 sequence (DNA): TGTGCCAGCAGCTCTGCTAGCGGGAGATCTTACAATGAGCAGTTCTTC. It yields the protein CASSSASGRSYNEQFF. The full variable domain, completed using reference TRBV5-4 and TRBJ2-1, is ETGVTQSPTHLIKTRGQQVTLRCSSQSGHNTVSWYQQALGQGPQFIFQYYREEENGRGNFPPRFSGLQFPNYSSELNVNALELDDSALYLCASSSASGRSYNEQFFGPGTRLTVL.

The genes are TRBV7-9 and TRBJ2-7; 14 bases line up with TRBD2. The CDR3 is 15 amino acids. Germline V gene lookup returns CDR1 SEHNR and CDR2 FQNEAQ (reference sequence). V lost 6 bases, J lost 11 bases, and 12 bases stayed unmatched. CDR3 in amino acids: CASSPTGTSGSTEYF. CDR3 bases: TGTGCCAGCAGTCCAACCGGGACTAGCGGGAGTACGGAGTACTTC.

The chain joins TRBV6-5 to TRBJ2-7; tentatively, D is TRBD2 (5 bases). Looked up from germline, CDR1 is MNHEY and CDR2 is SVGAGI. V lost 6 bases and J lost 3, with 15 bases in between. This CDR3 has 14 residues. The DNA of the CDR3 is TGTGCCAGCAGCCTCCCGGACTTGATCTACGAGCAGTACTTC. It is translated as CASSLPDLIYEQYF.

The chain combines TRBV18 with TRBJ2-4; 9 positions match TRBD2. The CDR3 has 17 residues. CDR1 KGHSH and CDR2 LQKENI come from the germline V gene. V trimming: 0 bases; J trimming: 12 bases; junction bases outside the gene matches: 15. CDR3 amino acids: CASSPPPRGRGSVPQYF. CDR3 coding DNA: TGTGCCAGCTCACCACCCCCCCGCGGGAGGGGTAGTGTTCCTCAGTACTTC.